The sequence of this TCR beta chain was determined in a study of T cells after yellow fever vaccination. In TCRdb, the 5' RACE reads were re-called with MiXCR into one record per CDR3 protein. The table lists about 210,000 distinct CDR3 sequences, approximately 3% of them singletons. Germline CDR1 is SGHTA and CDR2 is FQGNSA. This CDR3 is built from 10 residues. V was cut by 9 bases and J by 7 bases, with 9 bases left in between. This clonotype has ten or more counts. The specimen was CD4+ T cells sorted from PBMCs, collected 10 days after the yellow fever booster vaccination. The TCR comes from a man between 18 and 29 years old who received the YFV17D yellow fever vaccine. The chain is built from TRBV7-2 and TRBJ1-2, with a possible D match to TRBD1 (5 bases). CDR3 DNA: TGTGCCAGTTCGGGGCTTGGCTACACCTTC. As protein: CASSGLGYTF.